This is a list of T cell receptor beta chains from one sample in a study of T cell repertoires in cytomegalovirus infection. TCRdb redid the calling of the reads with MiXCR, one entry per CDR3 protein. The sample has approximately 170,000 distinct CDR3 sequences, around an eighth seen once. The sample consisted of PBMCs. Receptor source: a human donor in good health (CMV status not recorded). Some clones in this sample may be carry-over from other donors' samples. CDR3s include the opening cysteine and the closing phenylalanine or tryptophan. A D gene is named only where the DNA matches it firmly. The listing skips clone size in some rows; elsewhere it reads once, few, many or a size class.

CDR3: CAISGLGLAATDTQYF
DNA: TGTGCCATCAGTGGTCTCGGACTAGCAGCCACAGATACGCAGTATTTT
size: many
D: TRBD2
J: TRBJ2-3
V: TRBV10-3

CDR3: CASSPPADIINSPLHF
DNA: TGTGCCAGCAGTCCCCCGGCAGATATCATCAATTCACCCCTCCACTTT
size: few
D: .
J: TRBJ1-6
V: TRBV27

CDR3: CSSHPAGGPYEQFF
DNA: TGCAGTAGCCACCCGGCGGGAGGGCCCTATGAGCAGTTCTTC
size: .
D: TRBD2
J: TRBJ2-1
V: TRBV20-1

CDR3: CSASESNQPQHF
DNA: TGCAGTGCTAGCGAGAGCAATCAGCCCCAGCATTTT
size: many
D: .
J: TRBJ1-5
V: TRBV20-1

CDR3: CASSSLRLVTGLWLNQPQHF
DNA: TGTGCCAGCAGTTCTCTCCGACTAGTGACAGGGTTGTGGCTAAATCAGCCCCAGCATTTT
size: .
D: TRBD1
J: TRBJ1-5
V: TRBV28

CDR3: CSVEVPLRGSGHNVLTF
DNA: TGCAGCGTTGAAGTCCCTTTACGGGGATCGGGCCACAACGTCCTGACTTTC
size: .
D: .
J: TRBJ2-6
V: TRBV29-1

CDR3: CASSLNGGNQPQHF
DNA: TGTGCCAGCAGCTTAAACGGGGGCAATCAGCCCCAGCATTTT
size: many
D: .
J: TRBJ1-5
V: TRBV7-2

CDR3: CASSLRTLSYEQYF
DNA: TGTGCCAGCAGCCTCCGGACACTCTCCTACGAGCAGTACTTC
size: few
D: .
J: TRBJ2-7
V: TRBV7-8

CDR3: CASSFLVINEQFF
DNA: TGTGCCAGCAGCTTTTTAGTAATCAATGAGCAGTTCTTC
size: .
D: .
J: TRBJ2-1
V: TRBV5-6

CDR3: CASSFDRGHWDTEAFF
DNA: TGTGCCAGTAGCTTCGACAGGGGGCATTGGGACACTGAAGCTTTCTTT
size: many
D: TRBD1
J: TRBJ1-1
V: TRBV19

CDR3: CASSQSNRQGCRLTDTQYF
DNA: TGCGCCAGCAGTCAATCTAACCGACAGGGCTGTCGGCTCACAGATACGCAGTATTTT
size: .
D: TRBD1
J: TRBJ2-3
V: TRBV23-1

CDR3: CASSITAASYNEQFF
DNA: TGTGCCAGTAGTATAACGGCGGCCTCCTACAATGAGCAGTTCTTC
size: .
D: .
J: TRBJ2-1
V: TRBV19

CDR3: CASSLLTGGWGYTF
DNA: TGTGCCAGCAGCTTGCTCACAGGGGGCTGGGGCTACACCTTC
size: .
D: TRBD1
J: TRBJ1-2
V: TRBV7-8

CDR3: CATREGGGFGYTF
DNA: TGTGCCACCAGGGAAGGGGGCGGTTTTGGCTACACCTTC
size: .
D: TRBD1
J: TRBJ1-2
V: TRBV15

CDR3: CASSSPRTGDYEQYF
DNA: TGTGCCAGCAGCTCGCCTAGGACAGGGGACTACGAGCAGTACTTC
size: many
D: TRBD1
J: TRBJ2-7
V: TRBV7-9

CDR3: CASSLAGGGTGELFF
DNA: TGTGCCAGCAGTCTAGCGGGAGGGGGCACCGGGGAGCTGTTTTTT
size: many
D: TRBD2
J: TRBJ2-2
V: TRBV12-3/TRBV12-4